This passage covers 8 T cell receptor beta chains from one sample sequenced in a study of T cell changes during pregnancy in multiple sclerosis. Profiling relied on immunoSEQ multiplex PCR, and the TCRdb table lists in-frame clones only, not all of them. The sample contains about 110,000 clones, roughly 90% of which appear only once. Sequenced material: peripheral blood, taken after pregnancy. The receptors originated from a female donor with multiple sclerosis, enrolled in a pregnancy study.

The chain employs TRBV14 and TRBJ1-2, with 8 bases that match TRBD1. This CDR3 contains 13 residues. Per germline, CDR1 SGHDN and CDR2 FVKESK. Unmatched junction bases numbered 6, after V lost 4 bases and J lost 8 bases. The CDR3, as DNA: TGTGCCAGCAGCCGACAGGGGCGGGTAGGCTACACCTTC. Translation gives CASSRQGRVGYTF.

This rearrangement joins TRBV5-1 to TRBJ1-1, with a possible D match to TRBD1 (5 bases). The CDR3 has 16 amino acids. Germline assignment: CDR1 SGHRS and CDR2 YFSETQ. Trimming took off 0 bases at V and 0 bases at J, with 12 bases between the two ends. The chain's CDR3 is CASSLVADRMNTEAFF. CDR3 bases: TGCGCCAGCAGCTTGGTGGCAGACAGAATGAACACTGAAGCTTTCTTT.

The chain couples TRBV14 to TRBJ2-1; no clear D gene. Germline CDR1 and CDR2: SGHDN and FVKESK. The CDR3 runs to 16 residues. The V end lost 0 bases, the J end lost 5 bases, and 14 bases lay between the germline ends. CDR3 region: CASSQDRDWKDNEQFF. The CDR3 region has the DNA TGTGCCAGCAGCCAAGATCGTGACTGGAAAGACAATGAGCAGTTCTTC.

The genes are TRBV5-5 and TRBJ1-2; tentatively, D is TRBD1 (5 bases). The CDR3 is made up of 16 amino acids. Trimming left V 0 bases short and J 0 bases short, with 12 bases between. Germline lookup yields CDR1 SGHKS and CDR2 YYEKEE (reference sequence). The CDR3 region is CASSLAGYNPNYGYTF. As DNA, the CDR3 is TGTGCCAGCAGCTTGGCAGGGTATAACCCTAACTATGGCTACACCTTC.

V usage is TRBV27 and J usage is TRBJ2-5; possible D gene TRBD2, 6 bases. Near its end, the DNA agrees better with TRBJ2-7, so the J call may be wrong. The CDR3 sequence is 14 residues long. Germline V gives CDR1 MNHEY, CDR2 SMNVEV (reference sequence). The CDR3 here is CASSPGLGNYEQYF. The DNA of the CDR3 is TGTGCCAGCAGTCCGGGACTCGGAAACTACGAGCAGTACTTC.

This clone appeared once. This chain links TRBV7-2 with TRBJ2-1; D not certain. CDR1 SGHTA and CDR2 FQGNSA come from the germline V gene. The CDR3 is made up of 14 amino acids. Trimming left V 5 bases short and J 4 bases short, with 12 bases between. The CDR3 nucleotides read TGTGCCAGCAGCGCCCACGCGTCGTACAATGAGCAGTTCTTC. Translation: CASSAHASYNEQFF.

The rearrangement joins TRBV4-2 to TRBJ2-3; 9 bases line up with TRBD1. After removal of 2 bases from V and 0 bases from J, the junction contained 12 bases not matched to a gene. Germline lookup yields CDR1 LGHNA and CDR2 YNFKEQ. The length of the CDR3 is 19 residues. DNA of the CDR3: TGTGCCAGCAGCCAAACCGCGTTGCGGACAGGGGCTAGCACAGATACGCAGTATTTT. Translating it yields CASSQTALRTGASTDTQYF.

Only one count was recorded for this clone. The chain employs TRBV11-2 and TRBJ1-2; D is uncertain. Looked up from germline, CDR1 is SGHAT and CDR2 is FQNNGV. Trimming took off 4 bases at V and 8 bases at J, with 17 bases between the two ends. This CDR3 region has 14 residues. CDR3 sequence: CASSSLQSRGGYTF. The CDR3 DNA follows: TGTGCCAGCAGCTCCCTCCAGAGCCGAGGAGGCTACACCTTC. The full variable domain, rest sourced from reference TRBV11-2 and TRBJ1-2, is EAGVAQSPRYKIIEKRQSVAFWCNPISGHATLYWYQQILGQGPKLLIQFQNNGVVDDSQLPKDRFSAERLKGVDSTLKIQPAKLEDSAVYLCASSSLQSRGGYTFGSGTRLTVV.